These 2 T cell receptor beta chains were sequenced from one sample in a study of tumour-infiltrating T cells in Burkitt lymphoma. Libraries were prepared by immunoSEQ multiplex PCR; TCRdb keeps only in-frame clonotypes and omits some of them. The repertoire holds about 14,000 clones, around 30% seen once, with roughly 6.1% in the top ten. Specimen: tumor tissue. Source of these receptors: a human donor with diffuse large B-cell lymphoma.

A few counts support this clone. The CDR3 reads CASSPTRETEAFF. The CDR3 nucleotides are TGTGCCAGCTCACCAACCCGGGAAACTGAAGCTTTCTTT. This chain connects TRBV18 to TRBJ1-1; D not resolved. Trimming pared 2 bases from V and 5 bases from J, leaving 9 bases between. Germline CDR1 reads KGHSH; CDR2 reads LQKENI. This CDR3 has 13 amino acids.

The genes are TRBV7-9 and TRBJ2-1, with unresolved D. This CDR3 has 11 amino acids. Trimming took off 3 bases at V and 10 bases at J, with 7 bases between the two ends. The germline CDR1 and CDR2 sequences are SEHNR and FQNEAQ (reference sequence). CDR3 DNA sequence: TGTGCCAGCAGCTTGGTTGGAGAGCAGTTCTTC. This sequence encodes CASSLVGEQFF.